These 19 T cell receptor beta chains share one sample of origin, sequenced in a study of blood T cell repertoires in COVID-19 (dated by TCRdb to about 2020). Preparation of the library involved the immunoSEQ multiplex PCR assay. TCRdb obtained this table from immuneACCESS and retained in-frame rearrangements with V and J assigned. These tables miss some clones; where compared with another copy, unresolved V genes account for less than half of the shortfall, and the remainder is unexplained. This sample holds 300,000 to 450,000 clones; around 89% were observed only once. Clones ranked in the top ten supply more than 1% of the sample. The sequenced sample consisted of PBMCs or T cells enriched from blood (not recorded which). These receptors all come from a woman between 18 and 29 years old who had recovered from COVID-19.

This clone has just a few counts. The V call is TRBV6-1, the J call TRBJ2-7; the match to TRBD1 covers 9 bases. The germline V gene encodes CDR1 MNHNS and CDR2 SASEGT. Trimming cost V 1 base and J 1 base; bases outside gene matches: 5. The CDR3 consists of 16 residues. In nucleotides, the CDR3 is TGTGCCAGCAGTGAAGAGTCCGGGACAGGGTCCTACGAGCAGTACTTC. It encodes CASSEESGTGSYEQYF.

DNA of the CDR3: TGTGCCAGCAGCTTAGTGAGGGGGCAGGGCTATGGCTACACCTTC. Its translation: CASSLVRGQGYGYTF. This chain links TRBV7-2 with TRBJ1-2, with 7 bases identical to TRBD1. The CDR3 runs 15 residues. J lost 4 bases, V lost 1 base, and 6 bases had no gene match. CDR1 and CDR2 (germline): SGHTA, FQGNSA.

The CDR3 bases are TGTGCCAGCAGCTTAGTTTCAAACTCTGGAAACACCATATATTTT. It is translated as CASSLVSNSGNTIYF. The chain is built from TRBV7-2 and TRBJ1-3; D remains unclear. V was pared by 1 base and J by 0 bases, with 7 bases between. CDR1 SGHTA and CDR2 FQGNSA come from the germline V gene. The length of the CDR3 is 15 residues.

This chain connects TRBV2 to TRBJ1-2; no clear D gene. With 3 bases removed from V and 8 bases from J, the gap between germline ends came to 10 bases. CDR1 is SNHLY, CDR2 FYNNEI, per germline. CDR3 size: 12 residues. In DNA, the CDR3 is TGTGCCAGCAGTGAGAGAGGGAGAGGCTACACCTTC. Amino acid sequence: CASSERGRGYTF.

The chain couples TRBV9 to TRBJ1-2, with D unclear. V lost 1 base and J lost 4, with 14 bases in between. There are 15 residues in the CDR3. CDR1 is SGDLS and CDR2 is YYNGEE in the germline V gene. The CDR3 reads CASSVTPGVGYGYTF. The CDR3 nucleotides read TGTGCCAGCAGCGTAACACCGGGAGTCGGCTATGGCTACACCTTC.

The chain couples TRBV19 to TRBJ2-5; perhaps TRBD1 as D (5 bases). V lost 7 bases to trimming and J lost 7 bases, with 16 bases between them. The CDR3 extends over 13 amino acids. Per the germline V gene, CDR1 is LNHDA and CDR2 is SQIVND (reference sequence). The CDR3 coding sequence is TGTGCCAGTACCCCCGGATCCAGGGTGACCCAGTACTTC. This encodes CASTPGSRVTQYF.

This clone was found a few times. This sequence joins TRBV3-1 (or the pseudogene TRBV3-2) and TRBJ1-6; D possibly corresponds to TRBD1 (5 bases). The CDR3 spans 15 residues. V was trimmed by 1 base and J by 7 bases, leaving 11 bases between them. Germline V gene sequence: CDR1 LGHDT, CDR2 YNNKEL (reference sequence). The CDR3 protein is CASSQVLGGNSPLHF. The DNA for the CDR3 is TGTGCCAGCAGCCAAGTGCTGGGGGGGAATTCACCCCTCCACTTT.

The DNA of the CDR3 is TGTGCCAGCAGTTTCGCTAGCGGGGGTGTTAGGTACAATGAGCAGTTCTTC. Protein product: CASSFASGGVRYNEQFF. The V call is TRBV28, the J call TRBJ2-1, with 10 positions matching TRBD2. Germline V gene sequence: CDR1 MDHEN, CDR2 SYDVKM. Germline trimming cut 3 bases from V and 4 bases from J; bases unmatched to any gene: 9. The CDR3 contains 17 residues.

The gene calls are TRBV24-1 and TRBJ2-3; 11 bases match TRBD2. Germline V CDR1 and CDR2: KGHDR, SFDVKD. The CDR3 spans 15 residues. The trim removed 12 bases at V and 3 bases at J, leaving 10 bases unmatched. This CDR3 reads CAPQNLAGGTDTQYF. CDR3 nucleotides: TGTGCCCCACAAAACTTAGCGGGGGGGACAGATACGCAGTATTTT.

The chain has TRBV19 and TRBJ2-7; 10 bases map to TRBD2. The germline gives CDR1 LNHDA, CDR2 SQIVND (reference sequence). Losses at the gene ends were 3 bases for V and 5 bases for J; bases not matched to a gene: 7. The CDR3 consists of 15 residues. The CDR3 reads CASSIPSGGADEQYF. The CDR3 region has the DNA TGTGCCAGTAGTATTCCGAGCGGGGGGGCGGACGAGCAGTACTTC.

The rearrangement joins TRBV6-5 to TRBJ2-1, with a weak D call TRBD1 (6 bases). The CDR3 is made up of 16 amino acids. Germline lookup yields CDR1 MNHEY and CDR2 SVGAGI. The V end lost 0 bases, the J end lost 4 bases, and 13 bases lay between the germline ends. CDR3 DNA sequence: TGTGCCAGCAGTTACTCACCCGGGACACCTTACAATGAGCAGTTCTTC. Translation gives CASSYSPGTPYNEQFF.

The V and J genes are TRBV5-6 and TRBJ1-1; possible D gene TRBD1, 5 bases. Trimming cost V 7 bases and J 0 bases, with 10 bases left between them. Germline V gene sequence: CDR1 SGHDT, CDR2 YYEEEE. CDR3 length: 13 residues. Here the CDR3 DNA reads TGTGCCAGCCGCCCGGACATGAACACTGAAGCTTTCTTT. It is translated as CASRPDMNTEAFF.

This chain links TRBV7-3 with TRBJ1-1; maybe TRBD1 (6 bases). The CDR3 extends over 15 amino acids. The germline V and J ends were trimmed by 3 bases and 4 bases, with 15 bases remaining between them. Germline V gene sequence: CDR1 SGHTA, CDR2 FQGTGA. The chain's CDR3 is CASSLLQGPSTEAFF. CDR3 nucleotide sequence: TGTGCCAGCAGCTTGCTCCAGGGGCCCAGCACTGAAGCTTTCTTT.

The rearrangement joins TRBV6-5 to TRBJ1-2; 11 bases agree with TRBD1. CDR3 size: 15 residues. V dropped 3 bases and J dropped 7; count of bases not matched to a gene: 7. CDR1 MNHEY and CDR2 SVGAGI come from the germline V gene. DNA for the CDR3: TGTGCCAGCAGTTATTCGGACAGGGGGCGCGTTGGCTACACCTTC. Translation: CASSYSDRGRVGYTF.

CDR3 DNA sequence: TGCAGCGTTGAAGATCTTCGGAGACAGGACCCCGAAGAGACCCAGTACTTC. This gives the protein CSVEDLRRQDPEETQYF. This rearrangement joins TRBV29-1 to TRBJ2-5, with D perhaps matching TRBD1 (6 bases). With 0 bases removed from V and 3 bases from J, the gap between germline ends came to 20 bases. The CDR3 covers 17 residues. Germline V gene sequence: CDR1 SQVTM, CDR2 ANQGSEA.

The table lists this clone with a few counts. J is TRBJ1-1 and V is TRBV6-2 or TRBV6-3; perhaps TRBD1 as D (5 bases). This CDR3 spans 13 amino acids. V was shortened by 5 bases and J by 3 bases, with 10 bases between the two germline ends. CDR1 MNHEY and CDR2 SVGEGT come from the germline V gene. DNA of the CDR3: TGTGCCAGCAGTCGGACACCTTACACTGAAGCTTTCTTT. Encoded protein: CASSRTPYTEAFF.

The J gene is TRBJ1-6, the V gene TRBV5-1; TRBD1 agrees at 8 bases. The ends lost 4 bases at V and 4 bases at J; junction bases unmatched: 13. CDR1 is SGHRS and CDR2 is YFSETQ in the germline V gene. The CDR3 loop spans 18 amino acids. The CDR3 sequence is CASSQGTGARYYNSPLHF. In DNA, the CDR3 is TGCGCCAGCAGCCAAGGGACAGGAGCACGCTATTATAATTCACCCCTCCACTTT.

The chain employs TRBV3-1 (or the pseudogene TRBV3-2) and TRBJ1-2, with TRBD1 matching 9 bases. Germline-derived CDR1 and CDR2 are LGHDT and YNNKEL (reference sequence). The J segment lost 3 bases and the V segment lost 0 bases, leaving 5 bases of the junction unmatched. This CDR3 spans 16 amino acids. CDR3 residues: CASSQDPRTGDYGYTF. CDR3 bases: TGTGCCAGCAGCCAAGACCCTCGGACAGGGGACTATGGCTACACCTTC.

This chain links TRBV5-1 with TRBJ2-7, with a possible D match to TRBD2 (5 bases). CDR3 length: 13 amino acids. Trimming shortened V by 3 bases and J by 2 bases, and 9 bases separated the two germline ends. Germline V gene data show CDR1 as SGHRS and CDR2 as YFSETQ. CDR3 coding DNA: TGCGCCAGCAGCTCCGGGGTCGCCTACGAGCAGTACTTC. It codes for CASSSGVAYEQYF.